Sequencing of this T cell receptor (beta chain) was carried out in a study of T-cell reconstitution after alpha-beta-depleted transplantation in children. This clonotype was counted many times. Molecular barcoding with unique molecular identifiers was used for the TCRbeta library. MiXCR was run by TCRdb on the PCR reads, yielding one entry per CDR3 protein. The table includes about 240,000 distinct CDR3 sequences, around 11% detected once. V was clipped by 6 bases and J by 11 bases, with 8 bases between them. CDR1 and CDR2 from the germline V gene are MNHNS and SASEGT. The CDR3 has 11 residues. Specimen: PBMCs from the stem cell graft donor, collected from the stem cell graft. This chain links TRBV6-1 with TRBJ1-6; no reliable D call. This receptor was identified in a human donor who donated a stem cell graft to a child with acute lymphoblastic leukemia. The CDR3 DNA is TGTGCCAGCAGGGAATCTACACCCCTCCACTTT. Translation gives CASRESTPLHF.